A single sample is the source of the 21 T cell receptor beta chains below, sequenced in a study of beta chain features in type 1 diabetes. Investigators reverse transcribed all isolated RNA, so they sequenced expressed TCRB transcripts. Using immunoSEQ multiplex PCR, the repertoire was profiled, and TCRdb retains in-frame clones only, with some absent. This sample has some 250,000 clones; 25% to 35% occur once, and the top ten carry about 3.9%. Sequencing was done on a sample of central memory CD4+ T cells from blood. These receptors were collected from a man under 40 in good health.

J is TRBJ2-1 and V is TRBV7-2; D unresolved. The V end lost 5 bases, the J end lost 8 bases, and 7 bases lay between the germline ends. Germline values: CDR1 SGHTA, CDR2 FQGNSA. This CDR3 is built from 11 residues. The CDR3 spells CASSPYDEQFF. In nucleotides, the CDR3 is TGTGCCAGCAGCCCATACGATGAGCAGTTCTTC.

This clone has only a few counts. The rearrangement links TRBV7-2 to TRBJ2-5, with 8 bases aligning to TRBD1. V shed 5 bases and J 5 bases; nucleotides not matched to a gene: 4. Germline CDR1 SGHTA, CDR2 FQGNSA. The CDR3 is 13 amino acids. The DNA of the CDR3 is TGTGCCAGCAGCCGGACAGGGACGGAGACCCAGTACTTC. Residues: CASSRTGTETQYF.

The chain links TRBV5-1 to TRBJ2-3, with D maybe TRBD2 (5 bases). The V end lost 3 bases, the J end lost 1 base, and 15 bases lay between the germline ends. The germline CDR1 and CDR2 sequences are SGHRS and YFSETQ. CDR3 length: 16 amino acids. Here the CDR3 DNA reads TGCGCCAGCAGCTCCCAGGCGAGGGCCCGCACAGATACGCAGTATTTT. Protein: CASSSQARARTDTQYF. Variable domain in full (rest from reference TRBV5-1 and TRBJ2-3): KAGVTQTPRYLIKTRGQQVTLSCSPISGHRSVSWYQQTPGQGLQFLFEYFSETQRNKGNFPGRFSGRQFSNSRSEMNVSTLELGDSALYLCASSSQARARTDTQYFGPGTRLTVL.

This clone was counted a few times. V is TRBV29-1 and J is TRBJ1-2; a possible D gene is TRBD1 (6 bases). The CDR3 is 14 residues long. Trimming removed 6 bases at V and 2 bases at J, with 16 bases between. The germline gives CDR1 SQVTM, CDR2 ANQGSEA. The CDR3 coding sequence is TGCAGCGTCCGCCGGGACACAGAAAACTATGGCTACACCTTC. This translates into CSVRRDTENYGYTF.

This chain links TRBV5-6 with TRBJ1-1; D is unclear. The V end lost 2 bases, the J end lost 3 bases, and 11 bases lay between the germline ends. CDR1 SGHDT and CDR2 YYEEEE come from the germline V gene. CDR3 length: 14 amino acids. The CDR3 region has the DNA TGTGCCAGCAGCTTCGCACTGGCAGACACTGAAGCTTTCTTT. Translating gives CASSFALADTEAFF.

This clone was counted a few times. The chain employs TRBV2 and TRBJ2-1; perhaps TRBD2 as D (5 bases). Per germline, CDR1 SNHLY and CDR2 FYNNEI. This CDR3 is 17 amino acids long. V lost 6 bases and J 0 bases, leaving 18 bases between the germline ends. CDR3 in amino acids: CASSALLALSSYNEQFF. Here the CDR3 DNA reads TGTGCCAGCAGCGCCCTGCTAGCTCTTAGCTCCTACAATGAGCAGTTCTTC.

This rearrangement joins TRBV11-2 to TRBJ2-5; no clear D. V was pared by 0 bases and J by 7 bases, with 9 bases between. Germline V gives CDR1 SGHAT, CDR2 FQNNGV. The length of the CDR3 is 13 residues. CDR3 residues: CASSLEPAGTQYF. Here the CDR3 DNA reads TGTGCCAGCAGCTTAGAACCCGCCGGGACCCAGTACTTC.

This clone has only a few counts. V usage is TRBV2 and J usage is TRBJ1-1; 7 positions agree with TRBD1. This CDR3 is 13 amino acids long. J was trimmed by 10 bases and V by 3 bases; bases with no gene match: 8. CDR1 is SNHLY and CDR2 is FYNNEI in the germline V gene. The CDR3 reads CASSDQGEVGAFF. The CDR3 nucleotides are TGTGCCAGCAGTGACCAGGGGGAGGTGGGAGCTTTCTTT.

This clone was counted at least ten times. The rearrangement links TRBV14 to TRBJ2-4; 9 bases fit TRBD2. The CDR3 contains 13 residues. Germline V gene sequence: CDR1 SGHDN, CDR2 FVKESK. V shed 0 bases, J shed 13 bases, and the junction held 4 bases outside the gene matches. The CDR3 here is CASSQDRGTSQYF. The CDR3 DNA follows: TGTGCCAGCAGCCAAGATCGGGGGACTAGCCAGTACTTC.

This clone was counted only a few times. Compared with germline, one end of the junction differs, possibly owing to a read error. The V gene is TRBV6-1, the J gene TRBJ2-7; a possible D gene is TRBD2 (6 bases). This CDR3 is built from 12 residues. CDR1 is MNHNS and CDR2 is SASEGT in the germline V gene. For the CDR3, the DNA is TGTGCCAGCAGTGAACCGCCGGGACTCCCGCTTTTC. Encoded protein: CASSEPPGLPLF.

The V gene is TRBV19, the J gene TRBJ2-7; no reliable D call. CDR1 is LNHDA, CDR2 SQIVND, per germline (reference sequence). This CDR3 region has 12 residues. Trimming took 7 bases from V and 3 from J, leaving 10 bases between them. In DNA form, the CDR3 reads TGTGCCAGTAAATCCGGCCGCTACGAGCAGTACTTC. Translating it yields CASKSGRYEQYF. Together with reference TRBV19 and TRBJ2-7, the CDR3 gives the full variable domain: DGGITQSPKYLFRKEGQNVTLSCEQNLNHDAMYWYRQDPGQGLRLIYYSQIVNDFQKGDIAEGYSVSREKKESFPLTVTSAQKNPTAFYLCASKSGRYEQYFGPGTRLTVT.

This chain uses TRBV6-6 with TRBJ2-3; possibly TRBD1 for D (7 bases). In germline, CDR1 is MNHNY, CDR2 SVGAGI (reference sequence). The V end lost 7 bases, the J end lost 0 bases, and 11 bases lay between the germline ends. This CDR3 spans 14 amino acids. The CDR3 DNA reads as TGTGCCAGCAAGACAGGGAGGAGCACAGATACGCAGTATTTT. The encoded protein is CASKTGRSTDTQYF.

The CDR3 DNA reads TGTGCCAGCAGCCTCGACACCTCCTACGAGCAGTACTTC. Translated, it gives CASSLDTSYEQYF. The chain links TRBV5-4 to TRBJ2-7; unclear D gene. V was pared by 4 bases and J by 0 bases, with 8 bases between. This CDR3 has 13 amino acids. Germline V lookup: CDR1 SGHNT, CDR2 YYREEE (reference sequence).

The chain links TRBV5-4 to TRBJ2-3, with 9 bases that match TRBD2. This CDR3 is 16 amino acids long. V lost 3 bases, J lost 2 bases, and 7 bases stayed unmatched. The germline gives CDR1 SGHNT, CDR2 YYREEE (reference sequence). This chain's CDR3 is CASSSRLAEYTDTQYF. CDR3 in DNA: TGTGCCAGCAGCTCACGACTAGCGGAATACACAGATACGCAGTATTTT.

V usage is TRBV30 and J usage is TRBJ2-3; D is uncertain. The germline V gene has CDR1 GTSNPN and CDR2 SVGIG (reference sequence). The length of the CDR3 is 11 residues. The germline V and J ends were trimmed by 0 bases and 6 bases, with 4 bases remaining between them. The CDR3 protein is CAWSVEDTQYF. The CDR3 region has the DNA TGTGCCTGGAGTGTGGAGGATACGCAGTATTTT.

The chain carries TRBV10-3 and TRBJ2-5; 11 bases fit TRBD1. Germline CDR1 reads ENHRY; CDR2 reads SYGVKD. The CDR3 has 13 residues. Trimming took 10 bases from V and 5 from J; bases not matched to a gene: 6. The DNA for the CDR3 is TGTGCCACCGGACAGGGGGCGGGGGAGACCCAGTACTTC. The encoded protein is CATGQGAGETQYF.

There are a few counts of this clone. J is TRBJ2-1 and V is TRBV18; 7 bases are shared with TRBD1. Germline assignment: CDR1 KGHSH and CDR2 LQKENI. J gave up 6 bases and V 4 bases, and 6 bases lay outside the gene matches. The CDR3 is 14 residues long. The DNA of the CDR3 is TGTGCCAGCTCACTAGACAGGGAGTCCAATGAGCAGTTCTTC. It encodes CASSLDRESNEQFF.

The gene calls are TRBV4-2 and TRBJ2-7, with 9 bases aligning to TRBD2. The CDR3 extends over 14 amino acids. Germline V CDR1 and CDR2: LGHNA, YNFKEQ. V lost 1 base and J lost 4; bases outside the gene matches: 2. In nucleotides, the CDR3 is TGTGCCAGCAGCCAAGGTAGCGGGAGTTACGAGCAGTACTTC. It is translated as CASSQGSGSYEQYF.

CDR3 DNA: TGTGCCAGCTCACCACAAAAGTACAATGAGCAGTTCTTC. Translation gives CASSPQKYNEQFF. This chain joins TRBV18 and TRBJ2-1, with D unclear. The CDR3 spans 13 residues. Germline CDR1 is KGHSH and CDR2 is LQKENI. V was clipped by 1 base and J by 4 bases, with 5 bases between them.

This clone was found a few times. The chain joins TRBV30 to TRBJ2-5, with D perhaps being TRBD1 or TRBD2 (7 bases each). The CDR3 is 14 residues long. Germline values: CDR1 GTSNPN, CDR2 SVGIG (reference sequence). V lost 0 bases and J lost 8, with 16 bases in between. The CDR3 coding sequence is TGTGCCTGGAGTGTACAGGGGAGGGGGAGAACCCAGTACTTC. The encoded protein is CAWSVQGRGRTQYF.

The sample holds many counts of this clone. This chain joins TRBV5-6 and TRBJ2-5; the match to TRBD1 covers 7 bases. The V gene's germline CDR1 is SGHDT and CDR2 YYEEEE. Losses at the gene ends were 4 bases for V and 5 bases for J; bases not matched to a gene: 5. CDR3 size: 13 residues. The CDR3 loop is CASSRQGMETQYF. As DNA, the CDR3 is TGTGCCAGCAGCAGACAGGGTATGGAGACCCAGTACTTC.